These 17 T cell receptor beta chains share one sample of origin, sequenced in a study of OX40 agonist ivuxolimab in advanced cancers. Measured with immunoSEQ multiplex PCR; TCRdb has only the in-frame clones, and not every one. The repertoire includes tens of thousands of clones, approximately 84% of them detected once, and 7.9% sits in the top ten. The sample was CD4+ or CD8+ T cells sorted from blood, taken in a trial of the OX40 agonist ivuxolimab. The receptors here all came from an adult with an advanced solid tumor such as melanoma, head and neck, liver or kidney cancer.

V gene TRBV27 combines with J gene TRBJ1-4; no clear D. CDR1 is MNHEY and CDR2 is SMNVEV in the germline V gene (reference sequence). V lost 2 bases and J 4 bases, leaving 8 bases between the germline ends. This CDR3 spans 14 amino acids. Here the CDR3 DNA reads TGTGCCAGCAGTTTAAGGGTTCTTAATGAAAAACTGTTTTTT. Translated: CASSLRVLNEKLFF.

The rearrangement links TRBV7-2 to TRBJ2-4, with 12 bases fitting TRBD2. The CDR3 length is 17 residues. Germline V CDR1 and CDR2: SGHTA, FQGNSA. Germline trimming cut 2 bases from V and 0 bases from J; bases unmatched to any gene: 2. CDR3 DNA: TGTGCCAGCAGCTTAAGACTAGCGGGAGTAGCCAAAAACATTCAGTACTTC. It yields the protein CASSLRLAGVAKNIQYF.

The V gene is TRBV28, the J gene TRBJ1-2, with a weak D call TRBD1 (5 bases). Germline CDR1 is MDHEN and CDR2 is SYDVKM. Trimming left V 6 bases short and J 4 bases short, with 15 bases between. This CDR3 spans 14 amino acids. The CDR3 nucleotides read TGTGCCAGCAGCCTCGGACATTTCGGCTATGGCTACACCTTC. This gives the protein CASSLGHFGYGYTF.

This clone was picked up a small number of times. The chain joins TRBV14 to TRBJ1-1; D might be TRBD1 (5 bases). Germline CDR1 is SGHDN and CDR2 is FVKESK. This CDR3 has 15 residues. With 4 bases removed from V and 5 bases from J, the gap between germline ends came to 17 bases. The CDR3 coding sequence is TGTGCCAGCAGCCCCTCGGGCCAGGGAAGAACTGAAGCTTTCTTT. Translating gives CASSPSGQGRTEAFF. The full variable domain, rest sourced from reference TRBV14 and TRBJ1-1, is EAGVTQFPSHSVIEKGQTVTLRCDPISGHDNLYWYRRVMGKEIKFLLHFVKESKQDESGMPNNRFLAERTGGTYSTLKVQPAELEDSGVYFCASSPSGQGRTEAFFGQGTRLTVV.

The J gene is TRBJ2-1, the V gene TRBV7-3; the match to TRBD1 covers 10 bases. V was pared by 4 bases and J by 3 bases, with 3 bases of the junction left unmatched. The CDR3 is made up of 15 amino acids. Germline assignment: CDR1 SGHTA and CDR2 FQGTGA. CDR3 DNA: TGTGCCAGCAGCTCCGGGACAGGGGTCTACAATGAGCAGTTCTTC. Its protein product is CASSSGTGVYNEQFF.

This CDR3 reads CASSSLTGRNTEAFF. CDR3 nucleotides: TGCGCCAGCAGCTCACTGACAGGGAGAAACACTGAAGCTTTCTTT. This chain uses TRBV5-1 with TRBJ1-1; 7 bases agree with TRBD1. Germline V lookup: CDR1 SGHRS, CDR2 YFSETQ. The CDR3 contains 15 residues. V shed 3 bases and J 2 bases; nucleotides not matched to a gene: 7.

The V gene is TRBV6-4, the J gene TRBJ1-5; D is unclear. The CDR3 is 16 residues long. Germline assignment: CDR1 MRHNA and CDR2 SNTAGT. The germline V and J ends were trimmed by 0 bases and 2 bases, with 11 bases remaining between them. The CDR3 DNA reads TGTGCCAGCAGTGACTCGCGGCGGGGAGGCAATCAGCCCCAGCATTTT. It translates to CASSDSRRGGNQPQHF.

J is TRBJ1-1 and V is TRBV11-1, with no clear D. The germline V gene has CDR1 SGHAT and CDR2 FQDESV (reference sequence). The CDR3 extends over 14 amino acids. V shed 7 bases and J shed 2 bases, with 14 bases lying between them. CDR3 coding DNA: TGTGCCAGCACCCCATATGGATTTAACACTGAAGCTTTCTTT. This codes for CASTPYGFNTEAFF.

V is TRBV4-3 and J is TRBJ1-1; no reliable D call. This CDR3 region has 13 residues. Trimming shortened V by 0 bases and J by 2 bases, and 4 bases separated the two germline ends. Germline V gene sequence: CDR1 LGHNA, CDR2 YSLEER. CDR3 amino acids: CASSQDINTEAFF. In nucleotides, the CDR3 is TGCGCCAGCAGCCAAGATATCAACACTGAAGCTTTCTTT.

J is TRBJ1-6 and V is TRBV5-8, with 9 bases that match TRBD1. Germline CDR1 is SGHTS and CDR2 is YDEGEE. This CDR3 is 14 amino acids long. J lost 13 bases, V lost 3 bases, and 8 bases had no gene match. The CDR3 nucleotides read TGTGCCAGCAGCTCGGGACAGGGTAACTACCCCCTCCACTTT. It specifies CASSSGQGNYPLHF.

CDR3: CSVELQDRVYEQYF. For the CDR3, the DNA is TGCAGCGTTGAACTCCAGGACAGGGTCTACGAGCAGTACTTC. The chain is built from TRBV29-1 and TRBJ2-7; 8 nucleotides align to TRBD1. The CDR3 is made up of 14 amino acids. After removal of 2 bases from V and 3 bases from J, the junction contained 6 bases not matched to a gene. The germline CDR1 and CDR2 sequences are SQVTM and ANQGSEA.

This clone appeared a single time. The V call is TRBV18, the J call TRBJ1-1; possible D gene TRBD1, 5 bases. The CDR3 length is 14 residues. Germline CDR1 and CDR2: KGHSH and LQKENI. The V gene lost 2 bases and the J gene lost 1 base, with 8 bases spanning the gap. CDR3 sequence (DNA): TGTGCCAGCTCACCAGACAGATCGAACACTGAAGCTTTCTTT. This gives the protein CASSPDRSNTEAFF. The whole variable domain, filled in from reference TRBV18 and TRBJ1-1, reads NAGVMQNPRHLVRRRGQEARLRCSPMKGHSHVYWYRQLPEEGLKFMVYLQKENIIDESGMPKERFSAEFPKEGPSILRIQQVVRGDSAAYFCASSPDRSNTEAFFGQGTRLTVV.

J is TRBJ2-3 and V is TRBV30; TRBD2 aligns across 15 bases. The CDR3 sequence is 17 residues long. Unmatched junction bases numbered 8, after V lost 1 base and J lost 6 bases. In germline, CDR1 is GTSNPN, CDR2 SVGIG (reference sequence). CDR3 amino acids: CAWSASRTSGGEDTQYF. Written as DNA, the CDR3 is TGTGCCTGGAGTGCATCGAGGACTAGCGGGGGGGAGGATACGCAGTATTTT.

The CDR3 here is CASSQSRTGGYTF. The DNA for the CDR3 is TGCGCCAGCAGCCAATCCCGGACGGGCGGCTACACCTTC. V usage is TRBV4-1 and J usage is TRBJ1-2; no firm D call. The CDR3 extends over 13 amino acids. Looked up from germline, CDR1 is MGHRA and CDR2 is YSYEKL. The V end lost 2 bases, the J end lost 8 bases, and 12 bases lay between the germline ends.

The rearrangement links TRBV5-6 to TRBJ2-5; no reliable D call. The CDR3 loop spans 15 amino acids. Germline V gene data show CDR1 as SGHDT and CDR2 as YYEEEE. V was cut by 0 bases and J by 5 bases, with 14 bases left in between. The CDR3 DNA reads TGTGCCAGCAGCTTGGCCTCTTACCGTGCGGAGACCCAGTACTTC. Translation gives CASSLASYRAETQYF.

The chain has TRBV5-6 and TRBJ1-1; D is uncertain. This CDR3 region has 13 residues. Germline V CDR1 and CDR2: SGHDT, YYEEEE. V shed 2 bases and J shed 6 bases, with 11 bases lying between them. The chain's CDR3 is CASSLGVGAEAFF. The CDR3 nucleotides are TGTGCCAGCAGCTTAGGAGTGGGCGCTGAAGCTTTCTTT.

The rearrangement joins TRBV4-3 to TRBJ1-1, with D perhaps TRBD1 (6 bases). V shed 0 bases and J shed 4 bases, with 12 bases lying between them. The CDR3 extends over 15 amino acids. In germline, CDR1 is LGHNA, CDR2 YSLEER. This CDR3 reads CASSQDDGTLTEAFF. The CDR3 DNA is TGCGCCAGCAGCCAAGATGATGGGACACTCACTGAAGCTTTCTTT.